This TCR beta chain is drawn from a study of T cells in tuberculosis (dated by TCRdb to the late 2010s). Regarding the research as a whole: The study combined CD1B tetramers and high-throughput TCR immunosequencing to characterize T cells specific for the mycobacterial lipid antigen glucose monomycolate (GMM).

This clone has only a few counts. It has no much larger one-base neighbor in the sample; base qualities were not kept. Reading the germline V gene (reference sequence) gives CDR1 LNHDA and CDR2 SQIVND. V is reduced by 3 bases and J by 7 bases, leaving a spacing of 13 bases between them. Measured from the cysteine to the phenylalanine, the CDR3 is 15 residues long. Just the 45-base CDR3 DNA is kept, in frame starting at base 1. General study outcomes and caveats: T cells that bind the CD1B-GMM tetramer with low affinity may have been missed by the stringent sort gate.

Thawed, overnight-rested PBMC were stained with GMM-loaded CD1B tetramer, a Live/Dead dye and anti-CD3, then sorted on a FACS Aria II. The CD1B tetramers were loaded with C32 glucose monomycolate that had been purified from Rhodococcus equi. Before cryopreservation, the PBMC used for tetramer sorting had been depleted of CD14-expressing monocytes as part of a separate study. About 100,000 tetramer-negative cells were sorted from each donor and analyzed alongside the tetramer-positive cells. GMM-loaded CD1B tetramers were used to sort antigen-specific T cells from four healthy South African adults. TCR-alpha and TCR-beta chains were sequenced unpaired, so chain pairing information was not available. The immunoSEQ multiplex PCR assay was used to generate TCR libraries, with TCR-beta and/or TCR-alpha/delta assays applied to each sample. Amplified TCR libraries were sequenced on the Illumina high-throughput platform. As for how the authors treated the data: Clustering and dimensionality reduction were performed using pairwise TCRdist distances among GMM-specific receptors from ex vivo sorted or in vitro expanded T cells. Sequence motifs defined by gene usage and CDR3 content were tested for enrichment in tetramer-positive versus tetramer-negative populations. In its TCRdb copy, this immuneACCESS table keeps in-frame sequences only and misses some clones. Where compared with another copy, unresolved V genes explain less than half of these, and the others have no known cause. V, J and clone size are those of that table, while D and trimming were read from the DNA. Recorded for this sample are about 88,000 clones; approximately 91% of them occurred a single time. Jointly, the top ten make up 1.5% to 2% of the sample.

The sequence links TRBV19 to TRBJ1-6; TRBD1 is a possible D gene, resting on 5 matching bases. The sequenced material came from CD1b-GMM tetramer-negative cells sorted from PBMCs. This specimen's cell subset or site label, interpreted: T cells not binding CD1B-GMM tetramer, sorted from same donor. This receptor was taken from an adult woman with latent tuberculosis. DNA sequence: TGTGCCAGTAGTATGGGGGGTTCCGGGAATTCACCCCTCCACTTT. This sequence encodes CASSMGGSGNSPLHF.